Described below is a single T cell receptor beta chain sequence and its context. Its antigen is not identified. This specimen comes from a study of cytomegalovirus exposure and HLA in healthy donors. Broader study findings: An ancestry cluster, one associated with Asian ancestry, reportedly showed fewer N-insertions than the approximately 650-donor mean in a later analysis. CMV serostatus was the sole immune exposure data available. A list of around 150 TCR beta chains associated with cytomegalovirus was given. A missense DCLRE1C variant was associated with V- and J-gene trimming of TCR beta chains in a later analysis, and an independent cohort replicated the association.

PCR employed 60 Vbeta and 13 Jbeta primers. Libraries were prepared by immunoSEQ multiplex PCR; TCRdb keeps only in-frame clonotypes and omits some of them. The sample holds approximately 67,000 clones, 68% seen once. The sequenced sample consisted of PBMCs. This clonotype originated in a woman aged 30 to 39 in good health and CMV-seronegative.

CDR3 nucleotides: TGTGCCAGCAGTCCTGACAGGGATGAGACCCAGTACTTC. Its translation is CASSPDRDETQYF. The gene calls are TRBV7-2 and TRBJ2-5; 7 positions match TRBD1. This CDR3 is built from 13 residues. Germline trimming cut 6 bases from V and 5 bases from J; bases unmatched to any gene: 6. CDR1 and CDR2 from the germline V gene are SGHTA and FQGNSA.